The clone carrying this T cell receptor (beta chain) was detected a few times. The antigen remains unidentified. Trimming pared 3 bases from V and 10 bases from J, leaving 10 bases between. CDR3 size: 10 residues. Germline values: CDR1 DFQATT, CDR2 SNEGSKA (reference sequence). Treatment denoted: roughly 11-day PBMC culture with coronavirus spike peptide pools or control peptides (ViraFEST assay). Under the ViraFEST approach, antigen-specific T cells were expanded with peptide pools and TCRs subsequently sequenced. This record belongs to a study of vaccination and CD4 T cells after COVID-19. Overall study context: The convalescents included six males and four females, and among them two were Hispanic while seven were Caucasian. Post-COVID sampling occurred a median approximately 99 days after diagnosis (range 35 to 161).

An Oncomine TCR Beta short-read assay was used to sequence the DNA from cultured CD4+ T cells. One entry per CDR3 protein, called by TCRdb with MiXCR from the PCR reads. The sample has under 20,000 distinct CDR3 sequences, about 54% seen once. The chain is built from TRBV20-1 and TRBJ2-7; D possibly matches TRBD1 or TRBD2 (5 bases each). The sequencing used cultured CD4+ T cells from blood, collected after SARS-CoV-2 vaccination. The TCR originated in a human donor with COVID-19. As DNA, the CDR3 is TGCAGTGCTAGCCGGGACGGTCAGTACTTC. Encoded protein: CSASRDGQYF.